Listed below are T cell receptor beta chains from one sample, sequenced in a study of CD8 T cells in Susac syndrome. TCRdb analysed the immunoSEQ multiplex PCR reads with MiXCR anew, one entry per CDR3 protein. The repertoire holds approximately 130,000 distinct CDR3 sequences, about 93% seen once, with around 0.22% in the top ten. The sequenced sample consisted of CD8+ T cells from PBMCs. The receptors come from a human donor with multiple sclerosis. CDR3s include the opening cysteine and the closing phenylalanine or tryptophan. The D gene is left open where the match is weak. Expanded clones are given a class, and other clones once, few, many or no size at all.

>NA|TRBV15|NA|TRBJ2-7
TGTGCCACCAGCAGAGAGAAGGGAGGTGACGAGCAGTACTTC
CATSREKGGDEQYF
>TRBD2|TRBV7-2|NA|TRBJ2-5
TGTGCCAGCAGCTTAGCCCTAGCGGATCAAGAGACCCAGTACTTC
CASSLALADQETQYF
>TRBD1|TRBV29-1|NA|TRBJ2-1
TGCAGCGTTGATGGCGCGAGGACAGGGGTCTCCTACAATGAGCAGTTCTTC
CSVDGARTGVSYNEQFF
>NA|TRBV9|NA|TRBJ2-2
TGTGCCAGCAGCGCCTCCGTATCTACCCTGAACACCGGGGAGCTGTTTTTT
CASSASVSTLNTGELFF
>TRBD2|TRBV3-1|NA|TRBJ2-3
TGTGCCAGCAGCCGTACTAGCGGGAGGGCCGAAGGGACAGATACGCAGTATTTT
CASSRTSGRAEGTDTQYF
>TRBD2|TRBV6-2/TRBV6-3|NA|TRBJ2-1
TGTGCCAGCAGTTCACTAGCGGGTAGTATGTATGAGCAGTTCTTC
CASSSLAGSMYEQFF
>NA|TRBV12-3/TRBV12-4|NA|TRBJ2-2
TGTGCCAGCAGGGGCGGATCCGGGGAGCTGTTTTTT
CASRGGSGELFF
>TRBD1|TRBV5-6|NA|TRBJ2-7
TGTGCCAGCAGCTTCCGGGACAGGAGCCTTTACGAGCAGTACTTC
CASSFRDRSLYEQYF
>NA|TRBV7-2|NA|TRBJ2-7
TGTGCCAGCAGAGTGGACGGATCCTACGAGCAGTACTTC
CASRVDGSYEQYF
>TRBD1|TRBV5-6|NA|TRBJ2-1
TGTGCCAGCACAGGGGGCAATGAGCAGTTCTTC
CASTGGNEQFF
>NA|TRBV20-1|once|TRBJ2-1
TGCAGCCCGTGGGGGCGGGAGAGTCATGAGCAGTTCTTC
CSPWGRESHEQFF
>TRBD1|TRBV6-5|once|TRBJ1-5
TGTGCCAGCAGACCCGGACAGGGGGCTGACCAGCCCCAGCATTTT
CASRPGQGADQPQHF
>NA|TRBV6-5|NA|TRBJ2-1
TGTGCCAGCAGTTACTTGTTAGCGGCATACAATGAGCAGTTCTTC
CASSYLLAAYNEQFF
>NA|TRBV29-1|once|TRBJ2-5
TGCAGCGTTCTAGAGGAGACCCAGTACTTC
CSVLEETQYF
>TRBD2|TRBV6-6|NA|TRBJ2-1
TGTGCCAGCAGTTCCAGCGGGGCCTACAATGAGCAGTTCTTC
CASSSSGAYNEQFF
>NA|TRBV9|NA|TRBJ1-1
TGTGCCAGCAGCTTGTGGTACGGGACTGAAGCTTTCTTT
CASSLWYGTEAFF
>TRBD1|TRBV7-9|few|TRBJ2-7
TGTGCCAGCAGTTCCCGGGACAGGGACTACGAGCAGTACTTC
CASSSRDRDYEQYF
>NA|TRBV20-1|NA|TRBJ1-5
TGCAGTGCCGCACCCTACAGGGTCTTGGGCAATCAGCCCCAGCATTTT
CSAAPYRVLGNQPQHF
>NA|TRBV29-1|NA|TRBJ2-7
TGCAGCGTTGTCCTCCCGACAGAGCGGGAGCAGTACTTC
CSVVLPTEREQYF
>TRBD2|TRBV6-1|NA|TRBJ2-7
TGTGCCAGCAGTGTATCCGGGGGGACTACGATCGAGCAGTACTTC
CASSVSGGTTIEQYF
>NA|TRBV4-3|once|TRBJ2-7
TGCGCCAGCAGCCAAGATGGTAAAGGCCCCTTGTCCTACGAGCAGTACTTC
CASSQDGKGPLSYEQYF
>NA|TRBV7-9|NA|TRBJ2-1
TGTGCCAGCAGCCTACTCTCCGACTCGGATGAGCAGTTCTTC
CASSLLSDSDEQFF
>TRBD1|TRBV13|NA|TRBJ2-2
TGTGCCAGCAGCGCCGACAGGGACGACGGGGAGCTGTTTTTT
CASSADRDDGELFF
>TRBD2|TRBV15|NA|TRBJ2-1
TGTGCCACCAGCCACGCGGGAGGGCCAAAGAATGAGCAGTTCTTC
CATSHAGGPKNEQFF
>NA|TRBV30|NA|TRBJ2-5
TGTGCCTGGAGTGTGGGGGCAGGGGATAGAGAGACCCAGTACTTC
CAWSVGAGDRETQYF
>TRBD1|TRBV2|NA|TRBJ2-7
TGTGCCAGCAAAAAGGGTCCCGGACAGGCCACCTCCTACGAGCAGTACTTC
CASKKGPGQATSYEQYF
>TRBD2|TRBV6-2/TRBV6-3|NA|TRBJ2-5
TGTGCCAGCAGTTACCCCCTCGCTAGCGGGAATCTAACCAAGACCCAGTACTTC
CASSYPLASGNLTKTQYF
>NA|TRBV13|NA|TRBJ2-5
TGTGCCAGCAGCCCCGGGGGTCTGAGCGGCCTTAATCAGGAGACCCAGTACTTC
CASSPGGLSGLNQETQYF
>NA|TRBV13|NA|TRBJ2-1
TGTGCCAGCAGCTCATACGACAGTTTCCGAACAGGAGCCTCGCCCAATGAGCAGTTCTTC
CASSSYDSFRTGASPNEQFF
>TRBD2|TRBV19|few|TRBJ2-7
TGTGCCAGTAGTATTACGGCTAGCGGCTACGAGCAGTACTTC
CASSITASGYEQYF
>NA|TRBV11-2|once|TRBJ2-7
TGTGCCAGTCAGGGGCCTAACACCTACGAGCAGTACTTC
CASQGPNTYEQYF
>TRBD2|TRBV3-1|NA|TRBJ2-3
TGTGCCAGCAGCCAAGTGGCTAGCGGGACTCTTTCTAGCACAGATACGCAGTATTTT
CASSQVASGTLSSTDTQYF
>NA|TRBV12-5|NA|TRBJ1-1
TGTGCTAGTGGTTTCGAGGGAACTGAAGCTTTCTTT
CASGFEGTEAFF
>TRBD1|TRBV10-3|NA|TRBJ1-5
TGTGCCATCAGTGATGAGGGGGCGAGTCAGCCCCAGCATTTT
CAISDEGASQPQHF
>NA|TRBV27|NA|TRBJ2-7
TGTGCCAGCACAGGGTTAGAGTCGGAAGAGCAGTACTTC
CASTGLESEEQYF
>TRBD1|TRBV28|NA|TRBJ2-7
TGTGCCAGCAGTTTAGGACAGGGATGGGGCGAGCAGTACTTC
CASSLGQGWGEQYF
>NA|TRBV5-6|NA|TRBJ1-5
TGTGCCAGCAGCTTAGCAGTTGGGGATCAGCCCCAGCATTTT
CASSLAVGDQPQHF
>NA|TRBV3-1|NA|TRBJ2-2
TGTGCCAGCAGCCAATCCATTAACAGCCGGAACACCGGGGAGCTGTTTTTT
CASSQSINSRNTGELFF
>NA|TRBV15|NA|TRBJ1-1
TGTGCCACCAGCAGTCGGGGGGTAGGCACTGAAGCTTTCTTT
CATSSRGVGTEAFF
>NA|TRBV7-8|NA|TRBJ2-5
TGTGCCAGCAGCACTAGTACTAGAGGGGAGACCCAGTACTTC
CASSTSTRGETQYF
>NA|TRBV30|NA|TRBJ2-7
TGTGCCTGGAAGGGCAGGGAAACATACGAGCAGTACTTC
CAWKGRETYEQYF
>NA|TRBV28|NA|TRBJ1-1
TGTGCCAGCAGTTTCCCCCCGGGGCTGGAGGCTTTCTTT
CASSFPPGLEAFF
>NA|TRBV19|few|TRBJ2-7
TGTGCCAGTAGTCCCCGGGACGGAAGTTACGAGCAGTACTTC
CASSPRDGSYEQYF
>TRBD1|TRBV2|NA|TRBJ1-1
TGTGCCAGCCAACCGGGACAGAGCACTGAAGCTTTCTTT
CASQPGQSTEAFF
>NA|TRBV7-9|NA|TRBJ1-5
TGTGCCAGCAGCTTTGGGGACACGTTAGTGTCCCAGCATTTT
CASSFGDTLVSQHF
>TRBD2|TRBV29-1|NA|TRBJ2-1
TGCAGCGTTCCTAGCGGGAGTCCCTTCAGCAATGAGCAGTTCTTC
CSVPSGSPFSNEQFF
>TRBD1|TRBV28|NA|TRBJ1-1
TGTGCCAGCAGGACCGGGACAGCTAACACTGAAGCTTTCTTT
CASRTGTANTEAFF
>NA|TRBV30|NA|TRBJ2-2
TGTGCCTGGAGTAGAGAAGGAGCCGGGGAGCTGTTTTTT
CAWSREGAGELFF
>TRBD2|TRBV20-1|NA|TRBJ2-1
TGCAGTGCGGTAGCGGGAGCTAGGAATGAGCAGTTCTTC
CSAVAGARNEQFF
>TRBD2|TRBV11-2|NA|TRBJ2-1
TGTGCCAGCAGCTTACCCCCTAGCGGGGCATACAATGAGCAGTTCTTC
CASSLPPSGAYNEQFF
>NA|TRBV7-9|NA|TRBJ1-1
TGTGCCAGCAGCTTAGGTGCAGCCCCCCACACTGAAGCTTTCTTT
CASSLGAAPHTEAFF
>NA|TRBV10-3|NA|TRBJ2-3
TGTGCCATCAACAGGGAACTACCATCAGATACGCAGTATTTT
CAINRELPSDTQYF
>NA|TRBV12-3/TRBV12-4|NA|TRBJ2-1
TGTGCCAGCAGTTTTGGGAGGAATGAGCAGTTCTTC
CASSFGRNEQFF
>NA|TRBV19|NA|TRBJ2-2
TGTGCCAGTAGCATATACCTTGGAACCGGGGAGCTGTTTTTT
CASSIYLGTGELFF
>TRBD1|TRBV3-1|NA|TRBJ1-1
TGTGCCAGCAGACGACAGGGGGGAGTAAACACTGAAGCTTTCTTT
CASRRQGGVNTEAFF
>NA|TRBV29-1|NA|TRBJ2-6
TGCAGCGTTGGGACATCCAACTCTGGGGCCAACGTCCTGACTTTC
CSVGTSNSGANVLTF
>NA|TRBV4-1|NA|TRBJ1-1
TGCGCCAGCAGCCAAGTTAAGGATTGGGAGAACACTGAAGCTTTCTTT
CASSQVKDWENTEAFF